This is a list of T cell receptor beta chains from one sample in a study of blood T cell repertoires in COVID-19. Clones were sequenced by immunoSEQ multiplex PCR, and TCRdb holds only the in-frame ones, with some missing. The profile shows roughly 100,000 clones, approximately 80% of them singletons. The sequenced material came from peripheral blood. All receptors come from a man aged 55 to 70 with active or convalescent COVID-19. CDR3s include the opening cysteine and the closing phenylalanine or tryptophan. Each record gives: CDR3 DNA, CDR3 protein, CDR3 length, clone size, V gene, D gene, J gene. The D gene is left open where the match is weak. Clone size is not always given. Where it is, it says once, few, many or a class for expanded clones.

DNA: TGCAGCGCTAGGACTGCCCGCGGCCCGGAGACCCAGTACTTC
CDR3: CSARTARGPETQYF
length: 14
size: NA
V: TRBV29-1
D: NA
J: TRBJ2-5

DNA: TGTGCCAGCAGCCCCACGGGATACGAGCAGTACTTC
CDR3: CASSPTGYEQYF
length: 12
size: NA
V: TRBV7-9
D: NA
J: TRBJ2-7

DNA: TGCGCCAGCAGCTCCCCAGGGGGGTGGAGGACTGAAGCTTTCTTT
CDR3: CASSSPGGWRTEAFF
length: 15
size: NA
V: TRBV5-1
D: TRBD1
J: TRBJ1-1

DNA: TGTGCCAGCAGGATTCAGGGGGCGCGGGAGCAGTTCTTC
CDR3: CASRIQGAREQFF
length: 13
size: once
V: TRBV6-5
D: TRBD1
J: TRBJ2-1

DNA: TGTGCCAGCAGTGAAAGCACGGCAGGGCGGGAGACCCAGTACTTC
CDR3: CASSESTAGRETQYF
length: 15
size: once
V: TRBV6-1
D: NA
J: TRBJ2-5

DNA: TGTGCCACCAGTGATTTGAGTACAGGAAACACAGATACGCAGTATTTT
CDR3: CATSDLSTGNTDTQYF
length: 16
size: few
V: TRBV24-1
D: NA
J: TRBJ2-3

DNA: TGTGCCACCTCACAACTACAGGGGAACACTGAAGCTTTCTTT
CDR3: CATSQLQGNTEAFF
length: 14
size: few
V: TRBV6-6
D: NA
J: TRBJ1-1

DNA: TGCGCCAGCAGAAACGTGGGGCTGGGGAACACTGAAGCTTTCTTT
CDR3: CASRNVGLGNTEAFF
length: 15
size: NA
V: TRBV5-1
D: NA
J: TRBJ1-1

DNA: TGTGCCAGCAGCTTCGGACTAGCGGGAGGGCTAGCCAAAAACATTCAGTACTTC
CDR3: CASSFGLAGGLAKNIQYF
length: 18
size: NA
V: TRBV7-2
D: TRBD2
J: TRBJ2-4

DNA: TGTGCCAGCAGCTTTCAAGGGGCCACAGATACGCAGTATTTT
CDR3: CASSFQGATDTQYF
length: 14
size: NA
V: TRBV7-6
D: NA
J: TRBJ2-3

DNA: TGTGCCAGCAGCGAGCGGACAGGGGGCAATGAGCAGTTCTTC
CDR3: CASSERTGGNEQFF
length: 14
size: NA
V: TRBV9
D: TRBD1
J: TRBJ2-1

DNA: TGCAGCGTTGGAAAGACAAGCAACACTGAAGCTTTCTTT
CDR3: CSVGKTSNTEAFF
length: 13
size: NA
V: TRBV29-1
D: NA
J: TRBJ1-1

DNA: TGTGCCATCAGTGCCGACAGGGTCGAGACCCAGTACTTC
CDR3: CAISADRVETQYF
length: 13
size: NA
V: TRBV10-3
D: TRBD1
J: TRBJ2-5

DNA: TGCGCCAGCAGCTTAACAGGGGCTACCCACACCGGGGAGCTGTTTTTT
CDR3: CASSLTGATHTGELFF
length: 16
size: NA
V: TRBV5-1
D: TRBD1
J: TRBJ2-2

DNA: TGTGCCAGCAGCACTCGACAGGGCAATGAGCAGTTCTTC
CDR3: CASSTRQGNEQFF
length: 13
size: NA
V: TRBV4-2
D: TRBD1
J: TRBJ2-1

DNA: TGTGCCAGCAGTTTCAGTGTCACTGAAGCTTTCTTT
CDR3: CASSFSVTEAFF
length: 12
size: NA
V: TRBV12-3/TRBV12-4
D: NA
J: TRBJ1-1

DNA: TGTGCCAGCAGACTAGCGGGGGCCAATGAGCAGTTCTTC
CDR3: CASRLAGANEQFF
length: 13
size: NA
V: TRBV6-5
D: TRBD2
J: TRBJ2-1

DNA: TGCGCCAGCAGCCGTTCTGGGGGGACGGCAAACTATGGCTACACCTTC
CDR3: CASSRSGGTANYGYTF
length: 16
size: NA
V: TRBV4-1
D: NA
J: TRBJ1-2

DNA: TGTGCCAGCAGGGGACAGGGGGCGTATGGCTACACCTTC
CDR3: CASRGQGAYGYTF
length: 13
size: NA
V: TRBV6-5
D: TRBD1
J: TRBJ1-2

DNA: TGTGCCAGCAGCCCCCTGACAGGGGGGACAGATACGCAGTATTTT
CDR3: CASSPLTGGTDTQYF
length: 15
size: NA
V: TRBV5-6
D: TRBD1
J: TRBJ2-3

DNA: TGTGCCATCAGCTCCGGAGTAGCCAAAAACATTCAGTACTTC
CDR3: CAISSGVAKNIQYF
length: 14
size: NA
V: TRBV10-3
D: NA
J: TRBJ2-4

DNA: TGCGCCAGCAAGACAGGGGGTGGTGAAAAACTGTTTTTT
CDR3: CASKTGGGEKLFF
length: 13
size: once
V: TRBV10-2
D: TRBD1
J: TRBJ1-4

DNA: TGTGCCAGCAGCTTAGGAGCGGGAGGGAACACCGGGGAGCTGTTTTTT
CDR3: CASSLGAGGNTGELFF
length: 16
size: NA
V: TRBV7-9
D: TRBD2
J: TRBJ2-2

DNA: TGTGCCAGCAGTTTTACGGAGGACCAGCCCCAGCATTTT
CDR3: CASSFTEDQPQHF
length: 13
size: NA
V: TRBV12-3/TRBV12-4
D: NA
J: TRBJ1-5

DNA: TGTGCCAGCAGCCAAGTCTTGGGACTAGCGGGAGGCACAGATACGCAGTATTTT
CDR3: CASSQVLGLAGGTDTQYF
length: 18
size: NA
V: TRBV3-1/TRBV3-2
D: TRBD2
J: TRBJ2-3

DNA: TGTGCCAGCAGCGTCGGAGCGGGAGGAGGGGGAGAGACCCAGTACTTC
CDR3: CASSVGAGGGGETQYF
length: 16
size: NA
V: TRBV9
D: TRBD2
J: TRBJ2-5

DNA: TGTGCCAGCAGCTTGGGCCATACGAACACTGAAGCTTTCTTT
CDR3: CASSLGHTNTEAFF
length: 14
size: NA
V: TRBV7-9
D: NA
J: TRBJ1-1

DNA: TGCAGTGCGTTCCCGGAGGCTGGGCAGTTCTTC
CDR3: CSAFPEAGQFF
length: 11
size: NA
V: TRBV20-1
D: NA
J: TRBJ2-1

DNA: TGTGCCAGCAGCCCGACTAGCGGGAGCCCCTACGAGCAGTACTTC
CDR3: CASSPTSGSPYEQYF
length: 15
size: many
V: TRBV3-1/TRBV3-2
D: TRBD2
J: TRBJ2-7

DNA: TGTGCCAGCAAGGAGGGCACTAATGAAAAACTGTTTTTT
CDR3: CASKEGTNEKLFF
length: 13
size: NA
V: TRBV27
D: NA
J: TRBJ1-4

DNA: TGTGCCAGCAGTTTGTACGGGACAGGGCCCTACGAGCAGTACTTC
CDR3: CASSLYGTGPYEQYF
length: 15
size: NA
V: TRBV28
D: TRBD1
J: TRBJ2-7

DNA: TGTGCCAGCAGCCCAGACTGGAACACCGGGGAGCTGTTTTTT
CDR3: CASSPDWNTGELFF
length: 14
size: once
V: TRBV7-7
D: NA
J: TRBJ2-2

DNA: TGTGCCAGCAGCAATACAAGGGGGGGTGAGCAGTTCTTC
CDR3: CASSNTRGGEQFF
length: 13
size: NA
V: TRBV11-2
D: NA
J: TRBJ2-1

DNA: TGTGCCAGCAGTCGACTAGGACTGGACGAGCAGTACTTC
CDR3: CASSRLGLDEQYF
length: 13
size: NA
V: TRBV6-6
D: NA
J: TRBJ2-7

DNA: TGTGCCAGCAATATACCAACAGGAAATGGCTACACCTTC
CDR3: CASNIPTGNGYTF
length: 13
size: NA
V: TRBV6-6
D: NA
J: TRBJ1-2

DNA: TGTGCCAGCAGCTTAGCCCAGGGGATAGACGGCTACACCTTC
CDR3: CASSLAQGIDGYTF
length: 14
size: NA
V: TRBV11-2
D: NA
J: TRBJ1-2

DNA: TGTGCCAGCAGCCTCATAGCGGGAGAGACCCAGTACTTC
CDR3: CASSLIAGETQYF
length: 13
size: NA
V: TRBV5-4
D: TRBD2
J: TRBJ2-5

DNA: TGTGCCAGCAGTTTGGGGGGGTTTGGGGAAAAACTGTTTTTT
CDR3: CASSLGGFGEKLFF
length: 14
size: NA
V: TRBV28
D: NA
J: TRBJ1-4

DNA: TGTGCCAGCAGCTTGGGACAGGGGATATACAATGAGCAGTTCTTC
CDR3: CASSLGQGIYNEQFF
length: 15
size: NA
V: TRBV11-2
D: TRBD1
J: TRBJ2-1

DNA: TGTGCCAGCACTGGGGACATTGACTACGAGCAGTACTTC
CDR3: CASTGDIDYEQYF
length: 13
size: NA
V: TRBV11-3
D: NA
J: TRBJ2-7

DNA: TGTGCCAGCAGCCAAGATACGGGGTCCCCCGCTTGGGAGCAGTTCTTC
CDR3: CASSQDTGSPAWEQFF
length: 16
size: few
V: TRBV4-2
D: NA
J: TRBJ2-1

DNA: TGTGCCAGCAGTGCTCCTCGGGCTAGCGGGAGCCGGAATGAGCAGTTCTTC
CDR3: CASSAPRASGSRNEQFF
length: 17
size: NA
V: TRBV2
D: TRBD2
J: TRBJ2-1

DNA: TGTGCCAGCAGTTTAGCGGGAGGCCCTTTCGGCACCGGGGAGCTGTTTTTT
CDR3: CASSLAGGPFGTGELFF
length: 17
size: NA
V: TRBV28
D: TRBD2
J: TRBJ2-2

DNA: TGTGCCAGTAGTATAGGATATAAGGGGACTATAGCCAAAAACATTCAGTACTTC
CDR3: CASSIGYKGTIAKNIQYF
length: 18
size: NA
V: TRBV19
D: TRBD2
J: TRBJ2-4

DNA: TGTGCCAGCAGCTGGGGGGGACATCGAACGAACACTGAAGCTTTCTTT
CDR3: CASSWGGHRTNTEAFF
length: 16
size: few
V: TRBV7-9
D: NA
J: TRBJ1-1